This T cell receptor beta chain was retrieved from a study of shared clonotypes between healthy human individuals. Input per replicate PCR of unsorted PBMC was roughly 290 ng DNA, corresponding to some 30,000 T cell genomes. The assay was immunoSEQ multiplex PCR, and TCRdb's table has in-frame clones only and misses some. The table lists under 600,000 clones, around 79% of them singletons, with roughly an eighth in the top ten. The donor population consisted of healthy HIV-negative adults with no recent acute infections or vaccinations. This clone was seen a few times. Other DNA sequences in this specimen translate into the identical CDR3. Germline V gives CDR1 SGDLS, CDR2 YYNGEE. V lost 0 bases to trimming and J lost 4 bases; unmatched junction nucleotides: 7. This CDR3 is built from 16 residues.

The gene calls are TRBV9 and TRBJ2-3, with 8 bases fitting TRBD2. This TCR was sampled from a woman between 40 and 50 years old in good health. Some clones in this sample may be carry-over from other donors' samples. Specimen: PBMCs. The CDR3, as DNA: TGTGCCAGCAGCGTAGACAGCGGGAGTGTCGCAGATACGCAGTATTTT. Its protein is CASSVDSGSVADTQYF.